This T cell receptor (beta chain) emerged from a study of technical replicates of blood from several donors. V dropped 5 bases and J dropped 2 bases, with 9 bases sitting between them. The CDR3 sequence is 13 residues long. In germline, CDR1 is LNHDA, CDR2 SQIVND (reference sequence). Assay: immunoSEQ multiplex PCR; the TCRdb copy retains only in-frame clones and omits some. The sample shows nearly 70,000 clones, approximately 90% of them seen only once. The TCR comes from a human donor in good health. Some clones in this sample may be carry-over from other donors' samples. The V and J genes are TRBV19 and TRBJ2-5; possible D gene TRBD1, 6 bases. Sequenced input: PBMCs. The CDR3 DNA reads TGTGCCAGTAGTTACAGGGATCAAGAGACCCAGTACTTC. Translating it yields CASSYRDQETQYF.